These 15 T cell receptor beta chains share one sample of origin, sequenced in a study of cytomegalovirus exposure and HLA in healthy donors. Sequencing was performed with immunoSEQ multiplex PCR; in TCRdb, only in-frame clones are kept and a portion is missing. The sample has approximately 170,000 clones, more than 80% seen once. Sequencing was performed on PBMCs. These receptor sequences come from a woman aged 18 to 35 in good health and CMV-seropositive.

The CDR3 loop is CARPRGGRHIDTQYF. CDR3 coding DNA: TGTGCCAGGCCAAGGGGGGGAAGACACATCGATACGCAGTATTTT. The chain is built from TRBV19 and TRBJ2-3; the D gene is possibly TRBD2 (7 bases). This CDR3 spans 15 amino acids. Germline V gives CDR1 LNHDA, CDR2 SQIVND (reference sequence). V lost 9 bases to trimming and J lost 6 bases, with 22 bases between them.

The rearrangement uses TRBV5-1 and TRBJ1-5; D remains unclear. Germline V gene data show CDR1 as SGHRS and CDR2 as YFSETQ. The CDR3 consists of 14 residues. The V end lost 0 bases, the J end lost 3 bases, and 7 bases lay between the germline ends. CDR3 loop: CASSLGTPNQPQHF. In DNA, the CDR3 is TGCGCCAGCAGCTTGGGGACTCCCAATCAGCCCCAGCATTTT.

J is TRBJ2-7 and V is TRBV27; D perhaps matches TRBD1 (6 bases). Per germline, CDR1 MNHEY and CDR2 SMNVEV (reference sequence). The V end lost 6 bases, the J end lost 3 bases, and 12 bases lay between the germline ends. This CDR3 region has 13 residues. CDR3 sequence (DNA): TGTGCCAGCAGGAGACAGGATAACTACGAGCAGTACTTC. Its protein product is CASRRQDNYEQYF.

Here the CDR3 DNA reads TGTGCCAGTAGTATACAGGGTGTTGGCTACACCTTC. This sequence encodes CASSIQGVGYTF. This sequence joins TRBV19 and TRBJ1-2; D perhaps matches TRBD1 (5 bases). Germline V CDR1 and CDR2: LNHDA, SQIVND (reference sequence). V dropped 2 bases and J dropped 7 bases, with 8 bases sitting between them. The CDR3 runs 12 residues.

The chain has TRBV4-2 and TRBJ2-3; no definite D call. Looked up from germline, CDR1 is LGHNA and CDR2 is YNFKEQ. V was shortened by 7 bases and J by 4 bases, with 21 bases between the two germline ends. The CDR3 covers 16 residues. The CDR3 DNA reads TGTGCCAGCACCCCAGAAGTGTGGGTAGCTCCAGATACGCAGTATTTT. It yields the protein CASTPEVWVAPDTQYF.

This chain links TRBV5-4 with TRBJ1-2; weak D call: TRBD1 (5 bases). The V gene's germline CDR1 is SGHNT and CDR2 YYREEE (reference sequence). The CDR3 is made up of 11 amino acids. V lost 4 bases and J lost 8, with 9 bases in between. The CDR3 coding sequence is TGTGCCAGCAGCGTCGCAGGGGGCTACACCTTC. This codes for CASSVAGGYTF.

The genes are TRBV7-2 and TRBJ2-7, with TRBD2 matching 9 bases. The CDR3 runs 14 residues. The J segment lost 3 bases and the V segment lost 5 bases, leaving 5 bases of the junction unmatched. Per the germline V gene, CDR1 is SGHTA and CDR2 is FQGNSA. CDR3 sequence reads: CASSGGTSRYEQYF. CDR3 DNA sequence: TGTGCCAGCAGCGGCGGGACTAGCCGCTACGAGCAGTACTTC.

As DNA, the CDR3 is TGTGCCAGCATAAGAGGGCAGGCACTGGGTGGCTACACCTTC. This translates into CASIRGQALGGYTF. This chain connects TRBV5-6 to TRBJ1-2; D gene uncertain. With 6 bases removed from V and 7 bases from J, the gap between germline ends came to 19 bases. The length of the CDR3 is 14 residues. CDR1 and CDR2 from the germline V gene are SGHDT and YYEEEE.

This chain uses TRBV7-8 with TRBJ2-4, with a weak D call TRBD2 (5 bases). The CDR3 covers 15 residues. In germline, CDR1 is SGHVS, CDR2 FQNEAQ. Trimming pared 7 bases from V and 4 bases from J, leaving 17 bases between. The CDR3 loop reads CASTGLGEPKNIQYF. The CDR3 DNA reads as TGTGCCAGCACAGGACTCGGGGAGCCTAAAAACATTCAGTACTTC.

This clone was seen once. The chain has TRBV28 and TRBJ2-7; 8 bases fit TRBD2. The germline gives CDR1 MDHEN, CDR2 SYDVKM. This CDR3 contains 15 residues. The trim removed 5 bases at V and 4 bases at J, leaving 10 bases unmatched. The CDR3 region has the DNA TGTGCCAGCAGTACGATAGCGGGAAGGGATTACGAGCAGTACTTC. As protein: CASSTIAGRDYEQYF.

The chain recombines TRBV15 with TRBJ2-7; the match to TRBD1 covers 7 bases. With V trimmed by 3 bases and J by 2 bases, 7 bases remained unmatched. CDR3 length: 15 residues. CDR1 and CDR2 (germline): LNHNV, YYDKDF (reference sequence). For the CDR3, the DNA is TGTGCCACCAGCAGTCACGGGACAGATCCCTACGAGCAGTACTTC. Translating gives CATSSHGTDPYEQYF. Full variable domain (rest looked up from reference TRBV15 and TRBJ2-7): DAMVIQNPRYQVTQFGKPVTLSCSQTLNHNVMYWYQQKSSQAPKLLFHYYDKDFNNEADTPDNFQSRRPNTSFCFLDIRSPGLGDTAMYLCATSSHGTDPYEQYFGPGTRLTVT.

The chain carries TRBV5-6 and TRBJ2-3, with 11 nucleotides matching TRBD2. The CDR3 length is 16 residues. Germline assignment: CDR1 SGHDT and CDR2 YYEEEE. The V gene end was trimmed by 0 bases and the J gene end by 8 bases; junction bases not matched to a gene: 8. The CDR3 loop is CASSLALAGGTGTQYF. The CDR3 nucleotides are TGTGCCAGCAGCTTGGCCCTAGCGGGAGGCACCGGTACGCAGTATTTT. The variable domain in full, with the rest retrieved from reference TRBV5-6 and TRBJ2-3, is DAGVTQSPTHLIKTRGQQVTLRCSPKSGHDTVSWYQQALGQGPQFIFQYYEEEERQRGNFPDRFSGHQFPNYSSELNVNALLLGDSALYLCASSLALAGGTGTQYFGPGTRLTVL.

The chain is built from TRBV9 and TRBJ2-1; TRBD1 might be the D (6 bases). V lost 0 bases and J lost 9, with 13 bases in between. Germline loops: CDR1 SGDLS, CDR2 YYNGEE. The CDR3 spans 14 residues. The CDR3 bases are TGTGCCAGCAGCGTAGTAGGGGGAATGCGTGAGCAGTTCTTC. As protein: CASSVVGGMREQFF.

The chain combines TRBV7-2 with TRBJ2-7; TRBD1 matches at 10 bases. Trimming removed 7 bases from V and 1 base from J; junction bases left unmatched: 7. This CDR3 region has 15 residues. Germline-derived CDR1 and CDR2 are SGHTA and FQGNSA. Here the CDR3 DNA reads TGTGCCAGCAAACGGGACAGGGGATCTTCCTACGAGCAGTACTTC. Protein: CASKRDRGSSYEQYF.

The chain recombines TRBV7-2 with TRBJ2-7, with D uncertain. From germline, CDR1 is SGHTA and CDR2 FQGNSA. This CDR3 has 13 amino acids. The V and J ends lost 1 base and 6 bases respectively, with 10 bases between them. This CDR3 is CASSLGLAPEQYF. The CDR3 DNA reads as TGTGCCAGCAGCTTAGGGTTAGCCCCCGAGCAGTACTTC.